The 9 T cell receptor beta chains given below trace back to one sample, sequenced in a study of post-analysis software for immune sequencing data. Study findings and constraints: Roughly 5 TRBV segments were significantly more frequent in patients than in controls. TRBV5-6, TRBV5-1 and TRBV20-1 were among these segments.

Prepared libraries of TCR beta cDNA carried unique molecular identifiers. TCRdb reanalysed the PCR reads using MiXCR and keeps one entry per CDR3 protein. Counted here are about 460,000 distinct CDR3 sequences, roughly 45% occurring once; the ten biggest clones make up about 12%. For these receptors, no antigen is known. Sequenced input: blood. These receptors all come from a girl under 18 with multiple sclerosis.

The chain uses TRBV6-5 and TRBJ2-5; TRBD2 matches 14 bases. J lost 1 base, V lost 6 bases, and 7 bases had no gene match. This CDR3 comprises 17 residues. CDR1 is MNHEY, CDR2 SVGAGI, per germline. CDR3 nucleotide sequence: TGTGCCAGCAGCACCGGGACTAGCGGGAGTCGCCAAGAGACCCAGTACTTC. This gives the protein CASSTGTSGSRQETQYF.

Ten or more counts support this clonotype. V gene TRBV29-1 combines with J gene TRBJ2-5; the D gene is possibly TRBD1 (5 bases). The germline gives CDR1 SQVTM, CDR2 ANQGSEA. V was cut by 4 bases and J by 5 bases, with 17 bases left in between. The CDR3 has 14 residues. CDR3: CSVGGVGHFETQYF. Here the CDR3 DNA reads TGCAGCGTTGGTGGGGTCGGACACTTTGAGACCCAGTACTTC.

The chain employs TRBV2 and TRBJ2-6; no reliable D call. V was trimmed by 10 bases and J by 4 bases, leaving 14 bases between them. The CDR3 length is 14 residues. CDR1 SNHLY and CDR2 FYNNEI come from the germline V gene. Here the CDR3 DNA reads TGTGCCAAACCCGCTGGGCCCGGGGCCAACGTCCTGACTTTC. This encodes CAKPAGPGANVLTF.

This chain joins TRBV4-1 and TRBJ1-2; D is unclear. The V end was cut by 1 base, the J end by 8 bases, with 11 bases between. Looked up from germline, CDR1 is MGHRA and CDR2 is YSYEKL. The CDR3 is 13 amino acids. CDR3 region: CASSQVEGGGYTF. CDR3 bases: TGCGCCAGCAGCCAAGTAGAGGGTGGCGGCTACACCTTC.

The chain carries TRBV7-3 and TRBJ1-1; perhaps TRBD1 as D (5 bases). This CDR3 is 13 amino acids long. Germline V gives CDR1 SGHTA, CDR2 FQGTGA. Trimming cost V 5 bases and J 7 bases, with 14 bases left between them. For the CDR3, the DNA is TGTGCCAGCAGCCAAGGCAGGGATGGTGAAGCTTTCTTT. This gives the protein CASSQGRDGEAFF.

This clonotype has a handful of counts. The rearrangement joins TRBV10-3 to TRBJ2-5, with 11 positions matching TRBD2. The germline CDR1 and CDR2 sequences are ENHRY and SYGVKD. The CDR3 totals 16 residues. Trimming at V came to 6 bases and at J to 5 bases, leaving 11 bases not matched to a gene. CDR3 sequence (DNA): TGTGCCATCAGGGGTGAACTAGCGGGAGTGAGGGAGACCCAGTACTTC. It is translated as CAIRGELAGVRETQYF.

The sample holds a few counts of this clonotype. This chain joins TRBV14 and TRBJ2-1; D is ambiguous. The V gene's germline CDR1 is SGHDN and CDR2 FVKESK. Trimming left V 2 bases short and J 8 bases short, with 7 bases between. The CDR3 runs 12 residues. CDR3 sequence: CASSQSGYEQFF. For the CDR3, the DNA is TGTGCCAGCAGCCAATCCGGCTATGAGCAGTTCTTC.

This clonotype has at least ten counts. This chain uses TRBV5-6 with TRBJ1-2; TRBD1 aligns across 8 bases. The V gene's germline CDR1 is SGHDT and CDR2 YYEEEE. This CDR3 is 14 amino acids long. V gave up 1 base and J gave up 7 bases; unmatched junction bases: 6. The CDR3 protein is CASSLQPGGSGYTF. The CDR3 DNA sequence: TGTGCCAGCAGCTTGCAACCAGGGGGCAGTGGCTACACCTTC.

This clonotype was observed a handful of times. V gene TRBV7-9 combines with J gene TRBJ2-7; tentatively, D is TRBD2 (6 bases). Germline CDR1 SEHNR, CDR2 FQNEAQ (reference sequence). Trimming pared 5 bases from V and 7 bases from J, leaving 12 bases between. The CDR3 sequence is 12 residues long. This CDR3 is CASSLSGLEQYF. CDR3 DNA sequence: TGTGCCAGCAGCCTTAGCGGCTTGGAGCAGTACTTC.